This T cell receptor (beta chain) was sequenced for a study of blood T cell repertoires in COVID-19. Overall study: The United States, Italy and Spain provided the acute and convalescent COVID-19 samples. PBMCs, B-cell-depleted T cells, or T cells were the source of the cDNA or gDNA that made up the material.

Authors' analysis steps: Estimates of nucleated cell counts were drawn from the amplification of reference gene primers. Sequencing was performed with immunoSEQ multiplex PCR; in TCRdb, only in-frame clones are kept and a portion is missing. D and trimming were read from the DNA, whereas the V and J calls and clone size are those reported in that table. The table records 200,000 to 300,000 clones, about 81% of them present only once. Specimen: peripheral blood. This TCR was recovered from a woman aged 60-70 years with active or convalescent COVID-19.

CDR3 nucleotides: TGCGCCAGCAGCGTCCCCAGCGGGGAGGTCAACTATGGCTACACCTTC. Protein product: CASSVPSGEVNYGYTF. The chain is built from TRBV5-1 and TRBJ1-2; D is uncertain. Trimming shortened V by 4 bases and J by 2 bases, and 18 bases separated the two germline ends. Germline lookup yields CDR1 SGHRS and CDR2 YFSETQ. The CDR3 covers 16 residues.